This T cell receptor (beta chain) is drawn from a study of blood T cells in healthy people across ages. Next came a second PCR, run for about 6 to 11 cycles, which used a sample-barcoded 5' primer along with a J-beta primer mix. Each cDNA molecule was tagged by a template-switch adaptor that had 12 random nucleotides. TCRdb redid the calling of the 5' RACE reads with MiXCR, one entry per CDR3 protein. The sample consists of 890,000 or so distinct CDR3 sequences, 60% to 80% of them appearing once. As for this clonotype: Its antigen is still unknown.

Broader study findings: Diversity was higher, and naive CD4+ cells more numerous, in long-lived donors than in aged donors. Strong correlation was found linking TCR beta diversity to naive T cell percentage.

The V and J ends lost 0 bases and 2 bases respectively, with 10 bases between them. Per the germline V gene, CDR1 is DFQATT and CDR2 is SNEGSKA (reference sequence). CDR3 length: 14 amino acids. Specimen: blood. The J gene is TRBJ1-2, the V gene TRBV20-1; D is unclear. The TCR was taken from a man younger than 40 in good health. The CDR3 nucleotides read TGCAGTGCTAGAGATAGGGAGGCAAACTATGGCTACACCTTC. Translated, it gives CSARDREANYGYTF.